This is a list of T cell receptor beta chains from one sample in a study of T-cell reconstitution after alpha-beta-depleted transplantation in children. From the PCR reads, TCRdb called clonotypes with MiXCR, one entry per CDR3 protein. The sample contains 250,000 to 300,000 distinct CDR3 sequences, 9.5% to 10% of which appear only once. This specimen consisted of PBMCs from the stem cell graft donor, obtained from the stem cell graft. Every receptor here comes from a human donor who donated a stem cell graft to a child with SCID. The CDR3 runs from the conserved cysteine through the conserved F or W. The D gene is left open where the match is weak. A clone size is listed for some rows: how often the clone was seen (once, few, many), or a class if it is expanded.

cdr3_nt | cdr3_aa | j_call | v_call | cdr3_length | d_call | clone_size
TGCGCCAGCAGCTTGTTCTCTAGCGGGGGAGACCGCACAGATACGCAGTATTTT | CASSLFSSGGDRTDTQYF | TRBJ2-3 | TRBV5-1 | 18 | TRBD2 | few
TGCAGTGCCCTGGACTGGGACGCGAGCTACGAGCAGTACTTC | CSALDWDASYEQYF | TRBJ2-7 | TRBV20-1 | 14 | . | few
TGTGCCAGTGGGGACCTAAGTAATCAGCCCCAGCATTTT | CASGDLSNQPQHF | TRBJ1-5 | TRBV10-3 | 13 | . | .
TGCAGTGCTCGAGATTTGGGTGAGACTGGAAACACCATATATTTT | CSARDLGETGNTIYF | TRBJ1-3 | TRBV20-1 | 15 | . | .
TGTGCTAGCAGCTCAGGGGTACCCCCAGATACGCAGTATTTT | CASSSGVPPDTQYF | TRBJ2-3 | TRBV7-7 | 14 | . | many
TGTGCCAGCAGACAGGACAGGGGGGACAATCAGCCCCAGCATTTT | CASRQDRGDNQPQHF | TRBJ1-5 | TRBV2 | 15 | TRBD1 | few
TGTGCCAGCAGCGTAGGCTTAATGGCCGGGGAGCTGTTTTTT | CASSVGLMAGELFF | TRBJ2-2 | TRBV9 | 14 | . | many
TGCAGTGCTAGGTGGGACACAGAGACCCAGTACTTC | CSARWDTETQYF | TRBJ2-5 | TRBV20-1 | 12 | . | .
TGCAGCGCAAGCGGGGGAGCGGGAGATACGCAGTATTTT | CSASGGAGDTQYF | TRBJ2-3 | TRBV29-1 | 13 | TRBD2 | few
TGTGCCAGCAGTGCCGACAGGGTGTCCGAGCAGTACTTC | CASSADRVSEQYF | TRBJ2-7 | TRBV2 | 13 | TRBD1 | .
TGTGCCAGCAGCGTCGTAGGGCAGGGCGGCACTGAAGCTTTCTTT | CASSVVGQGGTEAFF | TRBJ1-1 | TRBV9 | 15 | . | many
TGTGCCAGCAGGACAGAAAACACCGGGGAGCTGTTTTTT | CASRTENTGELFF | TRBJ2-2 | TRBV12-3/TRBV12-4 | 13 | . | many
TGTGCCAGCAGCGCATGGGGGGGAGTGACAGATACGCAGTATTTT | CASSAWGGVTDTQYF | TRBJ2-3 | TRBV9 | 15 | TRBD2 | many
TGTGCCAGCAGCTCGGGTTTCTACAATGAGCAGTTCTTC | CASSSGFYNEQFF | TRBJ2-1 | TRBV11-2 | 13 | . | .
TGTGCCAGCAGGGTGGGACTAGCGGTAAATGAGGAGACCCAGTACTTC | CASRVGLAVNEETQYF | TRBJ2-5 | TRBV7-6 | 16 | TRBD2 | .
TGCGCCAGCAGCCAAGATTTACAGGGGGCGAATCAATATGGCTACACCTTC | CASSQDLQGANQYGYTF | TRBJ1-2 | TRBV4-1 | 17 | TRBD1 | many
TGTGCCAGCAGGGCGTCGGGGGCGATTTGGGGCGAGCAGTACTTC | CASRASGAIWGEQYF | TRBJ2-7 | TRBV6-1 | 15 | . | many
TGCGCCAGCACCTACAGGGGGTACACAGATACGCAGTATTTT | CASTYRGYTDTQYF | TRBJ2-3 | TRBV5-1 | 14 | TRBD1 | few
TGTGCCAGTGGGTCCGACGGGAACACCGGGGAGCTGTTTTTT | CASGSDGNTGELFF | TRBJ2-2 | TRBV7-9 | 14 | . | few
TGTGCCAGCAGCCACGATGGCTCCGATAATTCACCCCTCCACTTT | CASSHDGSDNSPLHF | TRBJ1-6 | TRBV21-1 | 15 | . | few
TGTGCCAGCAGGACACCGGTGGGCGCTGGAAACACCATATATTTT | CASRTPVGAGNTIYF | TRBJ1-3 | TRBV28 | 15 | . | few
TGCGCCAGCAGCTTGGATGGTTCCTCCTACAATGAGCAGTTCTTC | CASSLDGSSYNEQFF | TRBJ2-1 | TRBV5-1 | 15 | . | many
TGTGCCAGCAGTTCCCACTACGAGCAGTACTTC | CASSSHYEQYF | TRBJ2-7 | TRBV12-3/TRBV12-4 | 11 | . | .
TGTGCCAGCAGTCCGGGGGGTCAGCCCCAGCATTTT | CASSPGGQPQHF | TRBJ1-5 | TRBV6-6 | 12 | . | many
TGTGCCAGCAGTCCCAGGGGCAGGGGCGATGAAAAACTGTTTTTT | CASSPRGRGDEKLFF | TRBJ1-4 | TRBV3-1 | 15 | . | few
TGTGCCAGCAGCCCACGGACAGTTGGGCCCCAGCATTTT | CASSPRTVGPQHF | TRBJ1-5 | TRBV16 | 13 | . | .
TGCGCCAGCAGCTTGGGTTTAGAACAAGAGACCCAGTACTTC | CASSLGLEQETQYF | TRBJ2-5 | TRBV5-1 | 14 | . | few
TGTGCCAGCAGCTCGCCCCCCGTACAGAGTCCGGGGACTGAAGCTTTCTTT | CASSSPPVQSPGTEAFF | TRBJ1-1 | TRBV7-9 | 17 | . | few
TGTGCCAGCAGTTTTTGGGGGATTCAGGGGCATACTGAAGCTTTCTTT | CASSFWGIQGHTEAFF | TRBJ1-1 | TRBV27 | 16 | . | .
TGTGCCAGCCAACTAGCGGGCCTAGGTGAGCAGTTCTTC | CASQLAGLGEQFF | TRBJ2-1 | TRBV2 | 13 | TRBD2 | few
TGTGCCAGCAGTTTGGGCGGTGGGAATAATTCACCCCTCCACTTT | CASSLGGGNNSPLHF | TRBJ1-6 | TRBV12-3/TRBV12-4 | 15 | . | .
TGCGCCAGCAGCCAAGATCAGACAGGGCTGAATCAGCCCCAGCATTTT | CASSQDQTGLNQPQHF | TRBJ1-5 | TRBV4-1 | 16 | TRBD1 | .
TGCGCCAGCAGCGACTACAGGGTAGGAGAGACCCAGTACTTC | CASSDYRVGETQYF | TRBJ2-5 | TRBV5-1 | 14 | . | .
TGCGCCAGCAGTCCTAGCGGGGGGTCGGCCTACGAGCAGTACTTC | CASSPSGGSAYEQYF | TRBJ2-7 | TRBV4-1 | 15 | TRBD2 | few
TGTGCCAGCAGTGACTCCCACCGGGTCCTGAGAAGTGAGCAGTTCTTC | CASSDSHRVLRSEQFF | TRBJ2-1 | TRBV6-4 | 16 | . | .
TGTGCCAGCAGTATAACTAGCGGGGGTATCGCGCAGTATTTT | CASSITSGGIAQYF | TRBJ2-3 | TRBV25-1 | 14 | TRBD2 | .
TGTGCCATCAGCGGGACAGGGCCTGGCTACACCTTC | CAISGTGPGYTF | TRBJ1-2 | TRBV10-3 | 12 | TRBD1 | few
TGTGCCAGCAGCCCCCTTGGACAGGGCTCCGGGGAGCTGTTTTTT | CASSPLGQGSGELFF | TRBJ2-2 | TRBV7-9 | 15 | TRBD1 | many
TGTGCCAGCAGTTTAACAGGGTCGCCCAATCAGCCCCAGCATTTT | CASSLTGSPNQPQHF | TRBJ1-5 | TRBV12-3/TRBV12-4 | 15 | . | many
TGTGCCAGCACTTCCCTGGGTTCCCCTGGGGCCAACGTCCTGACTTTC | CASTSLGSPGANVLTF | TRBJ2-6 | TRBV6-5 | 16 | . | .
TGTGCCAGCAACCCCGGGACAGTCTTCTACGAGCAGTACTTC | CASNPGTVFYEQYF | TRBJ2-7 | TRBV12-3/TRBV12-4 | 14 | TRBD1 | .
TGTGCCAGCACCAAGCTGGTGACTGGGACAGATACGCAGTATTTT | CASTKLVTGTDTQYF | TRBJ2-3 | TRBV3-1 | 15 | . | .
TGTGCCAGCAGCCCAAGCAGGAGCTCCTACGAGCAGTACTTC | CASSPSRSSYEQYF | TRBJ2-7 | TRBV3-1 | 14 | . | many
TGCAGCGCTCGGCCTAGCGGGGGGTTGGAGACCCAGTACTTC | CSARPSGGLETQYF | TRBJ2-5 | TRBV29-1 | 14 | TRBD2 | many
TGTGCCATCAGCACGACTAACGGGGGGGATACGCAGTATTTT | CAISTTNGGDTQYF | TRBJ2-3 | TRBV10-3 | 14 | TRBD2 | .
TGTGCCAGCAGCTGGGGACAGGGGGCGCGGGAGCAGTACTTC | CASSWGQGAREQYF | TRBJ2-7 | TRBV5-6 | 14 | TRBD1 | .
TGTGCCAGCACCCGAGGGAGCGGCAGTAATGAGCAGTTCTTC | CASTRGSGSNEQFF | TRBJ2-1 | TRBV9 | 14 | . | few
TGCGCCAGCAGCTGGGGACAGAGCCGACCCCCCGGGGAGCTGTTTTTT | CASSWGQSRPPGELFF | TRBJ2-2 | TRBV5-1 | 16 | TRBD1 | few